The 11 T cell receptor beta chains listed next were all sequenced from one sample in a study of OX40 agonist ivuxolimab in advanced cancers. Assay used: immunoSEQ multiplex PCR; TCRdb lists only in-frame clones, some missing. The sample shows approximately 100,000 clones, around nine tenths of them seen only once. Specimen: CD4+ or CD8+ T cells sorted from blood, collected in a trial of the OX40 agonist ivuxolimab. Source of these receptors: an adult with an advanced solid tumor such as melanoma, head and neck, liver or kidney cancer.

The rearrangement joins TRBV11-2 to TRBJ2-7; 10 bases align to TRBD1. The length of the CDR3 is 19 residues. Trimming at V came to 1 base and at J to 0 bases, leaving 12 bases not matched to a gene. Per germline, CDR1 SGHAT and CDR2 FQNNGV. The CDR3 protein is CASSLGWTGGRGTSYEQYF. The CDR3 DNA is TGTGCCAGCAGCTTAGGTTGGACAGGGGGTAGAGGAACCTCCTACGAGCAGTACTTC.

This rearrangement joins TRBV27 to TRBJ2-7, with 8 bases identical to TRBD1. The CDR3 is made up of 17 amino acids. The junction had 12 bases not matched to a gene; V was cut back by 2 bases and J by 3 bases. CDR1 and CDR2 (germline): MNHEY, SMNVEV (reference sequence). Here the CDR3 reads CASSLGLTRTGRYEQYF. The CDR3 DNA is TGTGCCAGCAGTTTAGGCCTCACCCGGACAGGGCGCTACGAGCAGTACTTC.

This chain links TRBV28 with TRBJ1-5; unclear D gene. The CDR3 runs 13 residues. V lost 2 bases, J lost 7 bases, and 9 bases lay in between. Per germline, CDR1 MDHEN and CDR2 SYDVKM. The DNA for the CDR3 is TGTGCCAGCAGTTTACCCCCTCGACAGCCCCAGCATTTT. This gives the protein CASSLPPRQPQHF. The full variable domain, its missing parts supplied by reference TRBV28 and TRBJ1-5, is DVKVTQSSRYLVKRTGEKVFLECVQDMDHENMFWYRQDPGLGLRLIYFSYDVKMKEKGDIPEGYSVSREKKERFSLILESASTNQTSMYLCASSLPPRQPQHFGDGTRLSIL.

The V and J genes are TRBV10-1 and TRBJ2-1, with TRBD2 matching 9 bases. The ends lost 5 bases at V and 5 bases at J; junction bases unmatched: 10. This CDR3 has 16 amino acids. The germline V gene encodes CDR1 WNHNN and CDR2 SYGVQD (reference sequence). The chain's CDR3 is CASSFSGSINNNEQFF. As DNA, the CDR3 is TGCGCCAGCAGTTTTAGCGGGAGTATAAACAACAATGAGCAGTTCTTC.

This clone was observed once. The chain recombines TRBV18 with TRBJ1-5; no definite D call. The CDR3 covers 16 residues. Trimming left V 0 bases short and J 0 bases short, with 9 bases between. Germline V gene sequence: CDR1 KGHSH, CDR2 LQKENI. This CDR3 is CASSPPLIYSNQPQHF. In nucleotides, the CDR3 is TGTGCCAGCTCACCACCGCTCATTTATAGCAATCAGCCCCAGCATTTT.

The V and J genes are TRBV19 and TRBJ2-3, with D possibly matching TRBD2 (6 bases). Trimming took off 6 bases at V and 3 bases at J, with 22 bases between the two ends. The CDR3 consists of 17 residues. CDR1 and CDR2 from the germline V gene are LNHDA and SQIVND (reference sequence). Written as DNA, the CDR3 is TGTGCCAGTAGCGGAGGGGAAACAGTTAAAGTGACAGATACGCAGTATTTT. Protein: CASSGGETVKVTDTQYF.

The chain is built from TRBV2 and TRBJ2-1, with 11 bases matching TRBD2. Germline CDR1 is SNHLY and CDR2 is FYNNEI. With V trimmed by 6 bases and J by 4 bases, 5 bases remained unmatched. This CDR3 is 15 amino acids long. CDR3 bases: TGTGCCAGCAGGCGACTAGCGGGACAGTACAATGAGCAGTTCTTC. Translated, it gives CASRRLAGQYNEQFF.

This CDR3 reads CASSRGGTGLTDTQYF. In nucleotides, the CDR3 is TGTGCCAGTAGCCGCGGCGGGACAGGGTTGACAGATACGCAGTATTTT. V gene TRBV19 combines with J gene TRBJ2-3; 9 positions agree with TRBD1. The CDR3 is 16 residues long. V lost 6 bases and J lost 3; bases outside the gene matches: 10. In germline, CDR1 is LNHDA, CDR2 SQIVND (reference sequence).

The chain joins TRBV7-9 to TRBJ1-1, with a possible D match to TRBD1 (6 bases). The CDR3 extends over 16 amino acids. CDR1 and CDR2 from the germline V gene are SEHNR and FQNEAQ (reference sequence). The ends were cut back, 4 bases at V and 4 bases at J, with 19 bases in the middle. CDR3 protein: CASSSTGGPAVTEAFF. The CDR3, as DNA: TGTGCCAGCAGCTCCACCGGGGGCCCCGCCGTCACTGAAGCTTTCTTT.

The table lists this clone with a few counts. The V gene is TRBV7-9, the J gene TRBJ1-5; possible D gene TRBD1, 6 bases. The CDR3 has 14 residues. V was clipped by 3 bases and J by 2 bases, with 8 bases between them. The germline CDR1 and CDR2 sequences are SEHNR and FQNEAQ (reference sequence). CDR3 protein: CASSFSGGNQPQHF. Written as DNA, the CDR3 is TGTGCCAGCAGCTTTTCAGGGGGCAATCAGCCCCAGCATTTT.

The chain joins TRBV5-5 to TRBJ1-2; D is unclear. The CDR3 covers 14 residues. With 0 bases removed from V and 4 bases from J, the gap between germline ends came to 10 bases. CDR1 and CDR2 (germline): SGHKS, YYEKEE (reference sequence). The DNA of the CDR3 is TGTGCCAGCAGCTTGGGGGTATCAGGCTATGGCTACACCTTC. Its protein product is CASSLGVSGYGYTF.